This TCR beta chain originates from a study of cytomegalovirus exposure and HLA in healthy donors. Germline CDR1 reads LNHNV; CDR2 reads YYDKDF (reference sequence). V shed 3 bases and J shed 1 base, with 12 bases lying between them. CDR3 length equals 16 residues. In the PCR, 60 Vbeta and 13 Jbeta primers were used. Measured with immunoSEQ multiplex PCR; TCRdb has only the in-frame clones, and not every one. The sample has some 130,000 clones, roughly 78% seen once. Every donor was a healthy person donating bone marrow. Study-level findings and limits: Reports showed the classifier diagnosing cytomegalovirus status with high specificity and sensitivity. CMV serostatus stood as the only immune exposure information on hand. A missense DCLRE1C variant was associated with V- and J-gene trimming of TCR beta chains in a later analysis, and an independent cohort replicated the association.

Regarding this clone: Its specificity is not known.

The chain employs TRBV15 and TRBJ1-4; perhaps TRBD1 as D (5 bases). This TCR was sampled from a male donor in good health and CMV-seronegative. The sequencing sample was made of PBMCs. The CDR3 protein is CATSRPPQGTNEKLFF. The DNA for the CDR3 is TGTGCCACCAGCAGGCCCCCTCAGGGAACTAATGAAAAACTGTTTTTT.